The 13 T cell receptor beta chains below were found in one sample sequenced in a study of OX40 agonist ivuxolimab in advanced cancers. Sequencing was performed with immunoSEQ multiplex PCR; in TCRdb, only in-frame clones are kept and a portion is missing. Counted here are some 65,000 clones, over 60% occurring once; the ten biggest clones make up about 1.6%. Sequenced here: CD4+ or CD8+ T cells sorted from blood, sampled in a trial of the OX40 agonist ivuxolimab. The source of these receptors is an adult with an advanced solid tumor such as melanoma, head and neck, liver or kidney cancer.

This chain connects TRBV7-6 to TRBJ2-3; 9 nucleotides align to TRBD2. This CDR3 has 18 residues. CDR1 and CDR2 from the germline V gene are SGHVS and FNYEAQ. J was trimmed by 1 base and V by 1 base; bases with no gene match: 9. CDR3 DNA sequence: TGTGCCAGCAGCTTAGTTGGGCTAGCGGGGACGGGCACAGATACGCAGTATTTT. Amino acids: CASSLVGLAGTGTDTQYF. The complete variable domain, with remaining parts taken from reference TRBV7-6 and TRBJ2-3, reads GAGVSQSPRYKVTKRGQDVALRCDPISGHVSLYWYRQALGQGPEFLTYFNYEAQQDKSGLPNDRFSAERPEGSISTLTIQRTEQRDSAMYRCASSLVGLAGTGTDTQYFGPGTRLTVL.

The chain joins TRBV19 to TRBJ2-7; 13 bases fit TRBD2. The germline V gene encodes CDR1 LNHDA and CDR2 SQIVND (reference sequence). The length of the CDR3 is 15 residues. The V segment lost 5 bases and the J segment 4 bases; nucleotides outside the gene matches: 5. CDR3 amino acids: CASSPRTSGSYEQYF. In DNA, the CDR3 is TGTGCCAGTAGTCCACGGACTAGCGGGAGTTACGAGCAGTACTTC.

J is TRBJ2-1 and V is TRBV7-2, with TRBD1 matching 8 bases. Germline assignment: CDR1 SGHTA and CDR2 FQGNSA. The CDR3 consists of 15 residues. V dropped 1 base and J dropped 4; count of bases not matched to a gene: 3. CDR3 loop: CASSLVGQDYNEQFF. CDR3 DNA sequence: TGTGCCAGCAGCTTAGTGGGACAGGATTACAATGAGCAGTTCTTC.

The chain has TRBV10-3 and TRBJ1-5; D remains ambiguous. The CDR3 is 14 amino acids. Trimming shortened V by 0 bases and J by 4 bases, and 7 bases separated the two germline ends. Germline loops: CDR1 ENHRY, CDR2 SYGVKD. The CDR3 is CAISESVPNQPQHF. The CDR3 region has the DNA TGTGCCATCAGTGAGTCGGTGCCTAATCAGCCCCAGCATTTT.

This clone was observed a handful of times. The chain couples TRBV2 to TRBJ2-7; TRBD1 agrees at 7 bases. CDR3 size: 15 residues. V lost 6 bases and J lost 6; bases outside the gene matches: 14. Germline V gene data show CDR1 as SNHLY and CDR2 as FYNNEI. CDR3 nucleotides: TGTGCCAGCAGGTACCTACAGGGGATATCTGCCGAGCAGTACTTC. Its translation: CASRYLQGISAEQYF.

The V call is TRBV28, the J call TRBJ1-2; 8 positions agree with TRBD1. Germline CDR1 MDHEN, CDR2 SYDVKM. The CDR3 covers 15 residues. The V and J ends lost 3 bases and 6 bases, in that order; junction bases with no gene match: 9. CDR3 amino acids: CASSFLLPGGHGYTF. The CDR3 region has the DNA TGTGCCAGCAGTTTCTTACTACCAGGGGGCCATGGCTACACCTTC.

The chain carries TRBV7-2 and TRBJ2-7; 10 bases line up with TRBD2. This CDR3 spans 13 amino acids. CDR1 and CDR2 from the germline V gene are SGHTA and FQGNSA. Trimming removed 6 bases from V and 2 bases from J; junction bases left unmatched: 1. The CDR3 DNA follows: TGTGCCAGCAGTAGCGGGGGGACCTACGAGCAGTACTTC. It yields the protein CASSSGGTYEQYF. Complete variable domain (other parts from reference TRBV7-2 and TRBJ2-7): GAGVSQSPSNKVTEKGKDVELRCDPISGHTALYWYRQSLGQGLEFLIYFQGNSAPDKSGLPSDRFSAERTGGSVSTLTIQRTQQEDSAVYLCASSSGGTYEQYFGPGTRLTVT.

CDR3 sequence: CASSLFGGADTGELFF. CDR3 DNA: TGTGCCAGCAGTTTATTCGGGGGGGCCGACACCGGGGAGCTGTTTTTT. This rearrangement joins TRBV28 to TRBJ2-2; 8 positions match TRBD2. This CDR3 has 16 residues. Germline V lookup: CDR1 MDHEN, CDR2 SYDVKM. V lost 1 base, J lost 3 bases, and 4 bases stayed unmatched.

The chain links TRBV10-3 to TRBJ1-1, with a weak D call TRBD1 (5 bases). Looked up from germline, CDR1 is ENHRY and CDR2 is SYGVKD. The CDR3 loop spans 13 amino acids. The V gene lost 4 bases and the J gene lost 1 base, with 7 bases spanning the gap. In DNA form, the CDR3 reads TGTGCCATCAGTGTTCAGGGGAACACTGAAGCTTTCTTT. It is translated as CAISVQGNTEAFF.

V gene TRBV19 combines with J gene TRBJ2-7; 7 nucleotides line up with TRBD1. Germline assignment: CDR1 LNHDA and CDR2 SQIVND (reference sequence). The CDR3 length is 14 residues. V lost 5 bases to trimming and J lost 0 bases; unmatched junction nucleotides: 4. CDR3 protein: CASSYGTVSYEQYF. The CDR3 bases are TGTGCCAGTAGTTACGGGACAGTCTCCTACGAGCAGTACTTC.

The chain is built from TRBV5-4 and TRBJ1-3; D possibly corresponds to TRBD1 (6 bases). Trimming took 0 bases from V and 1 from J, leaving 11 bases between them. Germline V CDR1 and CDR2: SGHNT, YYREEE (reference sequence). CDR3 length: 16 residues. The CDR3 protein is CASSLDGGHSGNTIYF. CDR3 nucleotides: TGTGCCAGCAGCTTGGACGGGGGGCATTCTGGAAACACCATATATTTT. Full variable domain (missing parts from reference TRBV5-4 and TRBJ1-3): ETGVTQSPTHLIKTRGQQVTLRCSSQSGHNTVSWYQQALGQGPQFIFQYYREEENGRGNFPPRFSGLQFPNYSSELNVNALELDDSALYLCASSLDGGHSGNTIYFGEGSWLTVV.

The chain uses TRBV28 and TRBJ2-5; the match to TRBD1 covers 11 bases. V lost 6 bases, J lost 5 bases, and 14 bases stayed unmatched. The CDR3 length is 17 residues. The germline V gene has CDR1 MDHEN and CDR2 SYDVKM. In DNA, the CDR3 is TGTGCCAGCAGCTACAAACCCGGACAGGGGGCGCGGGAGACCCAGTACTTC. This sequence encodes CASSYKPGQGARETQYF.

This clone appeared a few times. The CDR3 DNA follows: TGTGCCTGGAGTCCGGGACCGACCCTCACCTATGGCTACACCTTC. It is translated as CAWSPGPTLTYGYTF. This chain links TRBV30 with TRBJ1-2; D might be TRBD1 (5 bases). The V gene's germline CDR1 is GTSNPN and CDR2 SVGIG (reference sequence). The CDR3 is 15 amino acids. Trimming cost V 2 bases and J 4 bases, with 17 bases left between them.